One sample yielded the 29 T cell receptor beta chains listed below, sequenced in a study of cytomegalovirus exposure and HLA in healthy donors. This PCR relied on a set of 60 Vbeta primers and 13 Jbeta primers. TCRdb's copy holds only in-frame clones and misses some; the assay was immunoSEQ multiplex PCR. The sample lists roughly 200,000 clones; 65% to 80% were seen once. Sequencing input: PBMCs. Receptors originate from a man in his fifties in good health and CMV-seronegative.

This chain uses TRBV7-3 with TRBJ1-1, with D maybe TRBD1 (5 bases). The CDR3 is 14 amino acids. Trimming removed 3 bases at V and 3 bases at J, with 11 bases between. Germline CDR1 is SGHTA and CDR2 is FQGTGA. The CDR3 DNA sequence: TGTGCCAGCAGCTTCGATCGGGGGGACACTGAAGCTTTCTTT. Translated: CASSFDRGDTEAFF.

The chain couples TRBV25-1 to TRBJ2-5; TRBD2 is a possible D gene (5 bases). Germline-derived CDR1 and CDR2 are MGHDK and SYGVNS. Trimming stripped 8 bases from V and 0 bases from J, with 13 bases between. This CDR3 contains 14 residues. The CDR3 protein is CASSERKYQETQYF. Here the CDR3 DNA reads TGTGCCAGCTCGGAGCGGAAGTACCAAGAGACCCAGTACTTC.

The chain is built from TRBV7-2 and TRBJ2-1; possible D gene TRBD2, 6 bases. Per germline, CDR1 SGHTA and CDR2 FQGNSA. Trimming left V 4 bases short and J 9 bases short, with 22 bases between. The CDR3 sequence is 16 residues long. CDR3 nucleotides: TGTGCCAGCAGCTCCCTTAGCGGAAGGGTTGGGAGTGAGCAGTTCTTC. Translating gives CASSSLSGRVGSEQFF.

The V and J genes are TRBV19 and TRBJ2-1; D is undetermined. The germline V and J ends were trimmed by 5 bases and 4 bases, with 9 bases remaining between them. Germline lookup yields CDR1 LNHDA and CDR2 SQIVND (reference sequence). The CDR3 is 13 amino acids. CDR3 residues: CASSVPNYNEQFF. DNA of the CDR3: TGTGCCAGTAGTGTTCCAAATTACAATGAGCAGTTCTTC.

The chain couples TRBV7-3 to TRBJ1-1; TRBD1 aligns across 10 bases. This CDR3 is built from 14 residues. Losses at the gene ends were 5 bases for V and 7 bases for J; bases not matched to a gene: 7. The V gene's germline CDR1 is SGHTA and CDR2 FQGTGA. CDR3 DNA sequence: TGTGCCAGCAGCACGACAGGGGGCTATGGTGAAGCTTTCTTT. As protein: CASSTTGGYGEAFF. Together with reference TRBV7-3 and TRBJ1-1, the CDR3 gives the full variable domain: GAGVSQTPSNKVTEKGKYVELRCDPISGHTALYWYRQSLGQGPEFLIYFQGTGAADDSGLPNDRFFAVRPEGSVSTLKIQRTERGDSAVYLCASSTTGGYGEAFFGQGTRLTVV.

This clone has just a few counts. V and J are TRBV30 and TRBJ1-5; TRBD1 matches 7 bases. This CDR3 region has 13 residues. CDR1 is GTSNPN, CDR2 SVGIG, per germline (reference sequence). Here the CDR3 DNA reads TGTGGTCTGTCAGGGGGAGGCAATCAGCCCCAGCATTTT. Amino acids: CGLSGGGNQPQHF.

This clone was seen a single time. The V and J genes are TRBV9 and TRBJ1-1; D ambiguous. The germline CDR1 and CDR2 sequences are SGDLS and YYNGEE. V was pared by 2 bases and J by 0 bases, with 11 bases between. There are 15 residues in the CDR3. CDR3 in DNA: TGTGCCAGCAGCGTTCTACAGAACATGAACACTGAAGCTTTCTTT. It is translated as CASSVLQNMNTEAFF.

The V call is TRBV27, the J call TRBJ2-1, with a tentative D call TRBD1 (6 bases). This CDR3 is 16 amino acids long. V gave up 0 bases and J gave up 5 bases, with 14 bases separating them. CDR1 and CDR2 from the germline V gene are MNHEY and SMNVEV (reference sequence). CDR3 DNA sequence: TGTGCCAGCAGTTTATCGATAGGGACACTGAACAATGAGCAGTTCTTC. It translates to CASSLSIGTLNNEQFF.

The chain carries TRBV2 and TRBJ2-7, with TRBD1 matching 8 bases. The CDR3 covers 10 residues. Germline V gene lookup returns CDR1 SNHLY and CDR2 FYNNEI. V was clipped by 6 bases and J by 12 bases; unmatched bases: 4. In nucleotides, the CDR3 is TGTGCCAGCAGCGGACAGGGACCGTACTTC. It translates to CASSGQGPYF. Full variable domain (outside the CDR3, taken from reference TRBV2 and TRBJ2-7): EPEVTQTPSHQVTQMGQEVILRCVPISNHLYFYWYRQILGQKVEFLVSFYNNEISEKSEIFDDQFSVERPDGSNFTLKIRSTKLEDSAMYFCASSGQGPYFGPGTRLTVT.

The chain's CDR3 is CASGRTATYEQYF. CDR3 bases: TGTGCCTCCGGGAGGACAGCTACCTACGAGCAGTACTTC. The chain has TRBV10-3 and TRBJ2-7, with D possibly being TRBD2 (7 bases). The CDR3 spans 13 residues. CDR1 ENHRY and CDR2 SYGVKD come from the germline V gene. V was cut by 11 bases and J by 2 bases, with 16 bases left in between.

The rearrangement links TRBV28 to TRBJ1-5, with TRBD1 matching over 8 bases. The V segment lost 6 bases and the J segment 1 base; nucleotides outside the gene matches: 5. Looked up from germline, CDR1 is MDHEN and CDR2 is SYDVKM. The CDR3 runs 15 residues. CDR3 protein: CASRANRGSNQPQHF. Written as DNA, the CDR3 is TGTGCCAGCAGAGCAAACAGGGGGAGCAATCAGCCCCAGCATTTT.

The J gene is TRBJ2-1, the V gene TRBV7-9; D not resolved. CDR3 length: 14 amino acids. Germline V lookup: CDR1 SEHNR, CDR2 FQNEAQ (reference sequence). Trimming removed 5 bases from V and 6 bases from J, with 14 bases in between. CDR3 sequence (DNA): TGTGCCAGCAGCCGATTTCAGGATTCCAATGAGCAGTTCTTC. Encoded protein: CASSRFQDSNEQFF. Full variable domain (remainder filled in from reference TRBV7-9 and TRBJ2-1): DTGVSQNPRHKITKRGQNVTFRCDPISEHNRLYWYRQTLGQGPEFLTYFQNEAQLEKSRLLSDRFSAERPKGSFSTLEIQRTEQGDSAMYLCASSRFQDSNEQFFGPGTRLTVL.

This CDR3 is CASSPLEYNEQFF. The CDR3 nucleotides read TGTGCCAGCTCACCCCTGGAGTACAATGAGCAGTTCTTC. V usage is TRBV18 and J usage is TRBJ2-1; no clear D. V was trimmed by 3 bases and J by 4 bases, leaving 7 bases between them. In germline, CDR1 is KGHSH, CDR2 LQKENI. The CDR3 is made up of 13 amino acids.

The CDR3 sequence is CASSPDNSYEQYF. CDR3 in DNA: TGTGCCAGCAGCCCGGACAACTCCTACGAGCAGTACTTC. The genes are TRBV13 and TRBJ2-5, with a tentative D call TRBD1 (5 bases). Gene TRBJ2-7 matches the end of the DNA better, so the J call may be wrong. The CDR3 has 13 amino acids. Germline V gives CDR1 PRHDT, CDR2 FYEKMQ (reference sequence).

Points on this clone: The sample holds other DNA sequences that translate to the same CDR3. The chain recombines TRBV6-6 with TRBJ2-7; no firm D call. Looked up from germline, CDR1 is MNHNY and CDR2 is SVGAGI (reference sequence). Between the trimmed V and J ends, which lost 2 bases and 0 bases, there was a span of 8 bases. The CDR3 is 14 residues long. Written as DNA, the CDR3 is TGTGCCAGCAGTTACAGCACGAGCTCCTACGAGCAGTACTTC. Translation gives CASSYSTSSYEQYF.

This clone was seen a single time. The sample carries other DNA sequences with the same CDR3. The chain has TRBV5-1 and TRBJ2-1; D remains ambiguous. The V gene's germline CDR1 is SGHRS and CDR2 YFSETQ. This CDR3 is 13 amino acids long. The V end was cut by 4 bases, the J end by 0 bases, with 5 bases between. CDR3 bases: TGCGCCAGCAGCCTGAGCTCCTACAATGAGCAGTTCTTC. This codes for CASSLSSYNEQFF.

The rearrangement links TRBV5-1 to TRBJ2-6; TRBD1 matches at 7 bases. V shed 0 bases, J shed 2 bases, and the junction held 8 bases outside the gene matches. The CDR3 sequence is 18 residues long. CDR1 is SGHRS, CDR2 YFSETQ, per germline. CDR3 protein: CASSLAPTGSTGANVLTF. Written as DNA, the CDR3 is TGCGCCAGCAGCTTGGCTCCGACAGGGAGTACTGGGGCCAACGTCCTGACTTTC. Based on the CDR3 plus reference TRBV5-1 and TRBJ2-6, the full variable domain is KAGVTQTPRYLIKTRGQQVTLSCSPISGHRSVSWYQQTPGQGLQFLFEYFSETQRNKGNFPGRFSGRQFSNSRSEMNVSTLELGDSALYLCASSLAPTGSTGANVLTFGAGSRLTVL.

The chain recombines TRBV2 with TRBJ1-2; maybe TRBD1 (6 bases). The V gene lost 8 bases and the J gene lost 6 bases, with 13 bases spanning the gap. Germline V gene sequence: CDR1 SNHLY, CDR2 FYNNEI. The CDR3 spans 12 residues. The CDR3 DNA reads as TGTGCCAGCCGGGTAGGGGGAGATGGCTACACCTTC. Its translation is CASRVGGDGYTF.

The J gene is TRBJ2-1, the V gene TRBV7-8; a weak D match, TRBD2 (5 bases). The germline V gene has CDR1 SGHVS and CDR2 FQNEAQ. The V end was cut by 4 bases, the J end by 2 bases, with 12 bases between. The CDR3 extends over 15 amino acids. In nucleotides, the CDR3 is TGTGCCAGCAGCTCGTCTAGCCCCACCTACAATGAGCAGTTCTTC. Translating gives CASSSSSPTYNEQFF.

The CDR3 spells CASRGTSTSYEQYF. Written as DNA, the CDR3 is TGTGCCAGTAGGGGGACTAGCACCTCCTACGAGCAGTACTTC. The chain joins TRBV19 to TRBJ2-7, with TRBD2 matching over 9 bases. V trimming: 6 bases; J trimming: 0 bases; junction bases outside the gene matches: 3. The CDR3 length is 14 residues. Germline CDR1 is LNHDA and CDR2 is SQIVND (reference sequence).

This clone was counted once. The V call is TRBV10-3, the J call TRBJ1-3, with D possibly matching TRBD1 (6 bases). CDR1 ENHRY and CDR2 SYGVKD come from the germline V gene. CDR3 length: 12 amino acids. V gave up 11 bases and J gave up 8 bases, with 16 bases separating them. CDR3 in amino acids: CASGQRTDTIYF. In DNA form, the CDR3 reads TGTGCCTCTGGACAGCGGACCGACACCATATATTTT.

The rearrangement links TRBV18 to TRBJ1-1, with D hard to call. V dropped 3 bases and J dropped 5 bases, with 13 bases sitting between them. The CDR3 is made up of 14 amino acids. CDR1 is KGHSH, CDR2 LQKENI, per germline. The CDR3: CASSPKNSGTEAFF. CDR3 DNA sequence: TGTGCCAGCTCACCTAAAAACAGTGGGACTGAAGCTTTCTTT.

The chain has TRBV2 and TRBJ2-3; 9 bases are a match to TRBD2. Trimming cost V 6 bases and J 2 bases; bases outside gene matches: 12. The CDR3 has 17 residues. The germline CDR1 and CDR2 sequences are SNHLY and FYNNEI. In DNA, the CDR3 is TGTGCCAGCAGGGGCGGGGGGCTAGCGGGGACCACAGATACGCAGTATTTT. Its translation is CASRGGGLAGTTDTQYF.

The chain couples TRBV11-2 to TRBJ1-2; D not resolved. V was trimmed by 5 bases and J by 10 bases, leaving 11 bases between them. Germline V gene sequence: CDR1 SGHAT, CDR2 FQNNGV. This CDR3 is built from 11 residues. CDR3 sequence reads: CASSPTLSYTF. The DNA for the CDR3 is TGTGCCAGCAGCCCGACATTGTCCTACACCTTC.

The chain is built from TRBV20-1 and TRBJ2-7; D is possibly TRBD1 (6 bases). Germline CDR1 DFQATT, CDR2 SNEGSKA (reference sequence). This CDR3 contains 11 residues. Between the trimmed V and J ends, which lost 6 bases and 7 bases, there was a span of 13 bases. CDR3 sequence (DNA): TGCAGTGCCCTTTCCACAGGGGAGCAGTACTTC. This translates into CSALSTGEQYF.

The rearrangement links TRBV15 to TRBJ1-5; 7 nucleotides line up with TRBD1. CDR3 length: 15 amino acids. Germline trimming cut 0 bases from V and 4 bases from J; bases unmatched to any gene: 3. The germline V gene encodes CDR1 LNHNV and CDR2 YYDKDF (reference sequence). The CDR3 region is CATSRDGTVNQPQHF. The CDR3 DNA reads TGTGCCACCAGCAGAGATGGGACAGTGAATCAGCCCCAGCATTTT.

The genes are TRBV4-1 and TRBJ2-3; D perhaps matches TRBD2 (5 bases). The V and J ends lost 0 bases and 0 bases respectively, with 13 bases between them. The CDR3 runs to 17 residues. Per germline, CDR1 MGHRA and CDR2 YSYEKL. The CDR3 spells CASSQDESGSSTDTQYF. CDR3 DNA sequence: TGCGCCAGCAGCCAAGATGAGAGCGGATCTAGCACAGATACGCAGTATTTT.

The V gene is TRBV10-3, the J gene TRBJ2-7; 13 positions agree with TRBD2. The CDR3 loop spans 15 amino acids. CDR1 and CDR2 from the germline V gene are ENHRY and SYGVKD. V shed 6 bases and J 1 base; nucleotides not matched to a gene: 3. In DNA, the CDR3 is TGTGCCATCAGCACGGGACTAGCGGGATCCTACGAGCAGTACTTC. Its translation: CAISTGLAGSYEQYF.

This clone was seen a handful of times. The V gene is TRBV29-1, the J gene TRBJ2-1; D uncertain. V lost 2 bases, J lost 3 bases, and 5 bases lay in between. This CDR3 is 12 amino acids long. The germline gives CDR1 SQVTM, CDR2 ANQGSEA. Written as DNA, the CDR3 is TGCAGCGTTGAAACCTACTACAATGAGCAGTTCTTC. The encoded protein is CSVETYYNEQFF.